The TCR beta chain under discussion was sequenced for a study of graft-versus-host responses after intestinal transplantation. Study-wide results and caveats: GvH clones appeared in recipient marrow, some first in ileum or blood.

This clone was detected only a few times. Its antigen is currently unknown. Since a much larger clone is just one base distant, this may be a read error. Generated by immunoSEQ multiplex PCR, the TCRdb table keeps only in-frame clones and is missing some. The sample includes under 25,000 clones, around nine tenths of them seen just once. The receptor comes from a human patient who received an intestinal transplant, so some T cells may come from the graft donor. This specimen was bone marrow, taken about 130 days after transplant.

CDR3: CASSQGQAGALQYF. The CDR3 region has the DNA TGTGCCAGCAGCCAAGGACAGGCAGGAGCTCTCCAATACTTC. The chain couples TRBV4-2 to TRBJ2-7; a possible D gene is TRBD1 (6 bases). The CDR3 spans 14 residues. Germline loops: CDR1 LGHNA, CDR2 YNFKEQ. V lost 1 base and J lost 13, with 20 bases in between.